This T cell receptor (beta chain) derives from a study of beta chain features in type 1 diabetes. Reverse transcribing all isolated RNA meant expressed TCRB transcripts were sequenced. Naive, central memory and regulatory T cell samples averaged about 3.3 million immunoSEQ reads each. Assay: immunoSEQ multiplex PCR; the TCRdb copy retains only in-frame clones and omits some. The data contain hundreds of thousands of clones, roughly 31% of them singletons. Germline V CDR1 and CDR2: SQVTM, ANQGSEA. V was pared by 0 bases and J by 4 bases, with 12 bases between. The CDR3 has 14 amino acids. The chain carries TRBV29-1 and TRBJ1-2; perhaps TRBD1 as D (5 bases). This TCR was sampled from a young man in good health. Sequencing used naive CD4+ T cells from blood. The DNA of the CDR3 is TGCAGCGTTGAAGAAGGGGAAAACATCTATGGCTACACCTTC. Translated, it gives CSVEEGENIYGYTF.